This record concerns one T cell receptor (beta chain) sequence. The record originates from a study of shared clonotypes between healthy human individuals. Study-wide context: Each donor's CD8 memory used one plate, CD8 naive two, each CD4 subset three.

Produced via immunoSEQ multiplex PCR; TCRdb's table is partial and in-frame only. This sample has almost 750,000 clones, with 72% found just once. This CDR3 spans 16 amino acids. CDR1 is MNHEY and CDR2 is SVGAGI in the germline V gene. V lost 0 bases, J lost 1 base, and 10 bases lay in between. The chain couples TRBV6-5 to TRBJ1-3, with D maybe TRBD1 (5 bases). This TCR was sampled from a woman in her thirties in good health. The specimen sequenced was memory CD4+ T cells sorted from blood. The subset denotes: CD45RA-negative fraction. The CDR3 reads CASSYSMGGSGNTIYF. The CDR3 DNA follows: TGTGCCAGCAGTTACTCGATGGGGGGGTCTGGAAACACCATATATTTT.